These 3 T cell receptor beta chains were sequenced from one sample in a study of OX40 agonist ivuxolimab in advanced cancers. This table comes from immunoSEQ multiplex PCR, and its TCRdb copy is limited to in-frame clones, with some not included. The sample consists of 55,000 to 80,000 clones, around 81% of them appearing once. Here the sequenced sample was CD4+ or CD8+ T cells sorted from blood, taken in a trial of the OX40 agonist ivuxolimab. These receptors were taken from an adult with an advanced solid tumor such as melanoma, head and neck, liver or kidney cancer.

The chain is built from TRBV19 and TRBJ1-5; TRBD1 agrees at 10 bases. The CDR3 runs to 13 residues. Germline CDR1 LNHDA, CDR2 SQIVND (reference sequence). The trim removed 9 bases at V and 4 bases at J, leaving 3 bases unmatched. The CDR3 DNA is TGTGCCAGCCGACAGGGGGCTAATCAGCCCCAGCATTTT. It yields the protein CASRQGANQPQHF.

The chain carries TRBV7-2 and TRBJ1-5, with 9 positions matching TRBD1. CDR1 is SGHTA and CDR2 is FQGNSA in the germline V gene. J gave up 6 bases and V 5 bases, and 5 bases lay outside the gene matches. This CDR3 spans 14 amino acids. The CDR3 protein is CASSLGQGGQPQHF. The CDR3 nucleotides are TGTGCCAGCAGCCTGGGACAGGGCGGTCAGCCCCAGCATTTT.

This clone was seen only a few times. The chain recombines TRBV7-2 with TRBJ1-1, with a tentative D call TRBD1 (5 bases). The germline CDR1 and CDR2 sequences are SGHTA and FQGNSA. The CDR3 is 11 residues long. V was shortened by 5 bases and J by 10 bases, with 11 bases between the two germline ends. The CDR3 nucleotides read TGTGCCAGCAGCCCGAGGACAAGAGCTTTCTTT. Its protein product is CASSPRTRAFF. Variable domain in full (rest from reference TRBV7-2 and TRBJ1-1): GAGVSQSPSNKVTEKGKDVELRCDPISGHTALYWYRQSLGQGLEFLIYFQGNSAPDKSGLPSDRFSAERTGGSVSTLTIQRTQQEDSAVYLCASSPRTRAFFGQGTRLTVV.